This TCR beta chain was captured in a study of T cell responses to AZD1222 COVID-19 vaccine (dated by TCRdb to the early 2020s). Concerning the study at large: TCR sequencing covered fewer than 250 trial participants: 207 given two doses of AZD1222 and 26 given two doses of MenACWY control vaccine. Trial participants were enrolled into age subgroups of 18-55, 56-69 and 70-plus years, which contained 148, 28 and 57 TCR-sequenced participants, respectively.

The CDR3 regions of human TCRbeta chains were subjected to immunosequencing. As for the original processing: TCRs in the repertoires were compared against a reference library of SARS-CoV-2-specific TCRs that had been generated with the MIRA antigen-specificity platform. Breadth meant the fraction of unique TCRs that were SARS-CoV-2-associated, whereas depth meant the fraction of total T cells that were SARS-CoV-2-associated. Each spike-specific TCR was assigned to its reactive spike region and to a CD4 or CD8 class using the MIRA data. Log10-transformed breadth and depth values were compared by one-way ANOVA with Sidak's multiple comparisons tests. In TCRdb, the immuneACCESS table is reduced to in-frame sequences with V and J assigned. These tables do not hold every clone; where another copy was compared, an unresolved V gene accounts for under half, and the others remain unexplained. The V and J calls and clone size were taken over from that table, and D and trimming were inferred from the DNA. The sample contains 150,000 to 200,000 clones, 90% to 95% of them found a single time. The ten top clones hold roughly 1% of the sample.

V and J lose 3 bases and 0 bases, and a span of 14 bases separates them. The CDR3 starts with the cysteine, ends with the phenylalanine, and has 16 residues. Kept here is only the CDR3 DNA, which spans 48 bases and is read in frame from base 1. To note about this clone: What antigen it recognizes has not been identified. The input lacks base qualities; no much larger clone sits a single base away.

The time point label on this specimen signifies: about 28 days (+/-7) after the second vaccine dose. Taken with the paper, the label for treatment or condition translates to: meningococcal conjugate vaccine given as trial control. The vaccinee samples were drawn from two UK trials, COV001 and COV002, one of which was a single-blind randomized controlled phase 2/3 trial testing AZD1222 (ChAdOx1 nCoV-19) in healthy adults. For TCRbeta chain sequencing, PBMC samples from trial participants were taken at day 0 and at day 28 after the second dose. On the study overall, not on this receptor specifically: Reportedly, close to half of the unique spike-specific TCRs recognized epitopes lying outside the regions that are mutated in the B.1.351 and B.1.1.7 variants. The whole spike protein was spanned by vaccine-associated CD4 TCRs, and dominant responses were seen in regions 160-218 and 743-854. Only five to seven AZD1222 recipients were SARS-CoV-2 seropositive at baseline, limiting conclusions about previously exposed vaccinees. Because no samples from the day 14 peak response were available, repertoires could be characterized only after the peak T cell response. In the small 56-69-year group, the increase in depth fell short of significance, most likely because of low power. After two AZD1222 doses, spike-specific TCR breadth and depth were significantly higher than at day 0 and than in MenACWY recipients. Participants were mostly white British and included more females than males, and it was suggested by the authors that clonal diversity may have been underestimated.

The sample consisted of peripheral blood, taken 28 days after the second dose of the MenACWY control vaccine. The receptor chain draws on TRBV5-3 and TRBJ2-3, with the D gene too uncertain to name. TRBV5-3 is an ORF; its function is uncertain. The clonotype comes from an adult who received the MenACWY meningococcal vaccine as a control. The CDR3 in this case is CARSSISMTSTDTQYF. The DNA sequence is given as TGTGCCAGAAGCTCGATCAGTATGACTAGCACAGATACGCAGTATTTT.